This T cell receptor beta chain originates from a study of cytomegalovirus exposure and HLA in healthy donors. Study-wide background: Clustering assigned 70% to 90% of the approximately 400 genotyped donors to the Caucasian-associated ancestry cluster. Points from the study as a whole: The authors enumerated around 150 TCR beta chains as linked to cytomegalovirus.

Germline assignment: CDR1 SEHNR and CDR2 FQNEAQ (reference sequence). V was pared by 10 bases and J by 3 bases, with 8 bases of the junction left unmatched. The CDR3 consists of 13 residues. Amplification used 60 Vbeta primers and 13 Jbeta primers. Generated by immunoSEQ multiplex PCR, the TCRdb table keeps only in-frame clones and is missing some. This table holds about 140,000 clones, 73% found once. On this clone itself: Its antigen is unknown.

This TCR derives from a woman in her thirties or forties in good health and CMV-seronegative. The genes are TRBV7-9 and TRBJ1-1, with 7 bases matching TRBD1. Specimen: PBMCs. This CDR3 reads CATRDREDTEAFF. The DNA of the CDR3 is TGTGCCACAAGAGACAGGGAAGACACTGAAGCTTTCTTT.